The TCR beta chain under discussion was sequenced for a study of T cell changes during pregnancy in multiple sclerosis. The protocol was immunoSEQ multiplex PCR, while the TCRdb copy is restricted to in-frame clones and leaves out a portion. In the table there are 78,000 or so clones, about 90% of which are singletons. Sequenced material: peripheral blood, taken before pregnancy. The receptor was isolated from a female donor with multiple sclerosis, enrolled in a pregnancy study.

The CDR3 spells CASSPLGSGGNTEAFF. Here the CDR3 DNA reads TGTGCCAGCTCACCACTGGGGTCGGGAGGAAACACTGAAGCTTTCTTT. The chain joins TRBV18 to TRBJ1-1; D is unresolved. V was trimmed by 1 base and J by 2 bases, leaving 14 bases between them. Germline V gene lookup returns CDR1 KGHSH and CDR2 LQKENI. The CDR3 covers 16 residues.